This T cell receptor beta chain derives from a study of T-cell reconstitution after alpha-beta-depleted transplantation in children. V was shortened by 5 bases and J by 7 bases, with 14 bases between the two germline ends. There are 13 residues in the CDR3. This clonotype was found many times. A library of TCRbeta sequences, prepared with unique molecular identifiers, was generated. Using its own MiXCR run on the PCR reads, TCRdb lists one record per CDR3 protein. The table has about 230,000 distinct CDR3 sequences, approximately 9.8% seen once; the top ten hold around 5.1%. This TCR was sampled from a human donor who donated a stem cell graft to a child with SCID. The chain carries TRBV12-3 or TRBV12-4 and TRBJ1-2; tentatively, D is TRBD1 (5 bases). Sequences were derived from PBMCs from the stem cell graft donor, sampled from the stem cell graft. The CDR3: CASSLKGTSGYTF. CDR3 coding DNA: TGTGCCAGCAGTCTCAAAGGGACTTCTGGCTACACCTTC.